These 28 T cell receptor beta chains share one sample of origin, sequenced in a study of blood T cell repertoires in COVID-19. Generated by immunoSEQ multiplex PCR, the TCRdb table keeps only in-frame clones and is missing some. The sample yields some 240,000 clones, 65% to 85% seen once. Sample: peripheral blood. The receptors here all came from a human donor in a cohort sampled during active COVID-19.

The rearrangement joins TRBV5-1 to TRBJ1-1; 7 bases agree with TRBD1. Germline V lookup: CDR1 SGHRS, CDR2 YFSETQ. Unmatched junction bases numbered 7, after V lost 4 bases and J lost 1 base. This CDR3 has 15 amino acids. DNA for the CDR3: TGCGCCAGCAGCAGGGGGACAGCACGGAACACTGAAGCTTTCTTT. Its protein is CASSRGTARNTEAFF.

The V and J genes are TRBV6-5 and TRBJ1-2; D remains ambiguous. V was shortened by 5 bases and J by 4 bases, with 14 bases between the two germline ends. The CDR3 consists of 14 residues. Germline V gives CDR1 MNHEY, CDR2 SVGAGI. The CDR3 DNA reads TGTGCCAGCAGTATCAACCCTAGCGGCTATGGCTACACCTTC. It encodes CASSINPSGYGYTF.

The chain couples TRBV19 to TRBJ2-2; 14 nucleotides line up with TRBD2. The CDR3 sequence is 19 residues long. The junction had 13 bases not matched to a gene; V was cut back by 4 bases and J by 6 bases. CDR1 and CDR2 from the germline V gene are LNHDA and SQIVND (reference sequence). The CDR3 region is CASSNPGTSGRPGAGELFF. Written as DNA, the CDR3 is TGTGCCAGTAGTAACCCCGGGACTAGCGGGAGACCCGGGGCCGGGGAGCTGTTTTTT.

This clone has a handful of counts. The same CDR3 also results from other DNA sequences found in this sample. The chain is built from TRBV7-9 and TRBJ1-1; 7 nucleotides match TRBD1. Germline V CDR1 and CDR2: SEHNR, FQNEAQ (reference sequence). CDR3 length: 14 residues. The trim removed 3 bases at V and 2 bases at J, leaving 3 bases unmatched. The CDR3 here is CASSLGTDNTEAFF. In DNA form, the CDR3 reads TGTGCCAGCAGCTTGGGGACAGATAACACTGAAGCTTTCTTT.

The chain links TRBV5-1 to TRBJ2-2, with a weak D call TRBD2 (6 bases). This CDR3 region has 16 residues. The V gene lost 4 bases and the J gene lost 6 bases, with 19 bases spanning the gap. The V gene's germline CDR1 is SGHRS and CDR2 YFSETQ. The CDR3 sequence: CASSEIWGVAAGELFF. The CDR3 DNA follows: TGCGCCAGCAGCGAGATTTGGGGGGTTGCCGCCGGGGAGCTGTTTTTT.

The V call is TRBV21-1, the J call TRBJ2-7; the table names TRBD2, a call not compared with the DNA. TRBV21-1 is labeled a pseudogene. This CDR3 spans 18 amino acids. This chain's CDR3 is CASSKIPGLAGNSYEQYF. CDR3 in DNA: TGTGCCAGCAGCAAAATCCCGGGACTAGCGGGAAACTCCTACGAGCAGTACTTC.

This chain joins TRBV6-2 or TRBV6-3 and TRBJ1-1, with D maybe TRBD1 (6 bases). Germline loops: CDR1 MNHEY, CDR2 SVGEGT. Deletions cut 4 bases from V and 4 bases from J, with 13 bases between. The CDR3 covers 14 residues. In DNA, the CDR3 is TGTGCCAGCAGTTTCGACAAAGGGGGCACTGAAGCTTTCTTT. Translating it yields CASSFDKGGTEAFF.

This clone has only one observation. The V gene is TRBV28, the J gene TRBJ1-5; maybe TRBD1 (5 bases). The germline gives CDR1 MDHEN, CDR2 SYDVKM. Trimming cost V 1 base and J 6 bases, with 13 bases left between them. The CDR3 spans 15 residues. The CDR3 region has the DNA TGTGCCAGCAGTTTATCTCCAGGGCCGACTCAGCCCCAGCATTTT. It yields the protein CASSLSPGPTQPQHF.

Here the CDR3 reads CASSLPGGAFYEQYF. The CDR3 DNA sequence: TGTGCCAGCAGTTTACCTGGTGGGGCTTTTTACGAGCAGTACTTC. The genes are TRBV28 and TRBJ2-7, with a possible D match to TRBD1 (5 bases). Germline CDR1 reads MDHEN; CDR2 reads SYDVKM. The ends were cut back, 2 bases at V and 4 bases at J, with 15 bases in the middle. This CDR3 region has 15 residues.

The chain carries TRBV7-2 and TRBJ2-5; D possibly corresponds to TRBD1 (6 bases). The V end lost 5 bases, the J end lost 3 bases, and 13 bases lay between the germline ends. Germline V gene lookup returns CDR1 SGHTA and CDR2 FQGNSA. The CDR3 sequence is 14 residues long. The CDR3 DNA reads TGTGCCAGCAGCCTACAGGGTTCAAAAGAGACCCAGTACTTC. It codes for CASSLQGSKETQYF.

This rearrangement joins TRBV29-1 to TRBJ2-7; a possible D gene is TRBD1 (6 bases). The V gene lost 4 bases and the J gene lost 5 bases, with 9 bases spanning the gap. This CDR3 spans 11 amino acids. From germline, CDR1 is SQVTM and CDR2 ANQGSEA. CDR3 DNA sequence: TGCAGCGTTGGGGGGCAACACGAGCAGTACTTC. This gives the protein CSVGGQHEQYF.

This sequence joins TRBV15 and TRBJ1-1; 9 bases align to TRBD1. The V gene end was trimmed by 5 bases and the J gene end by 4 bases; junction bases not matched to a gene: 5. Germline CDR1 LNHNV, CDR2 YYDKDF (reference sequence). The CDR3 runs 14 residues. CDR3 DNA sequence: TGTGCCACCAGCGGACAGGGGCGGGTCACTGAAGCTTTCTTT. Protein: CATSGQGRVTEAFF. The full variable domain, rest sourced from reference TRBV15 and TRBJ1-1, is DAMVIQNPRYQVTQFGKPVTLSCSQTLNHNVMYWYQQKSSQAPKLLFHYYDKDFNNEADTPDNFQSRRPNTSFCFLDIRSPGLGDTAMYLCATSGQGRVTEAFFGQGTRLTVV.

The V gene is TRBV3-1 (or the pseudogene TRBV3-2), the J gene TRBJ2-7; TRBD2 matches at 7 bases. With V trimmed by 1 base and J by 0 bases, 0 bases remained unmatched. This CDR3 spans 14 amino acids. Germline CDR1 LGHDT, CDR2 YNNKEL (reference sequence). In DNA, the CDR3 is TGTGCCAGCAGCCAAGGGACTAGCTCCTACGAGCAGTACTTC. Protein sequence: CASSQGTSSYEQYF.

The chain joins TRBV4-2 to TRBJ2-7, with a tentative D call TRBD1 (5 bases). The CDR3 totals 13 residues. V was cut by 4 bases and J by 3 bases, with 10 bases left in between. In germline, CDR1 is LGHNA, CDR2 YNFKEQ. This chain's CDR3 is CASSPVDSYEQYF. Written as DNA, the CDR3 is TGTGCCAGCAGCCCAGTTGACAGCTACGAGCAGTACTTC.

The J gene is TRBJ1-3, the V gene TRBV6-1, with D unclear. V shed 0 bases and J shed 5 bases, with 8 bases lying between them. This CDR3 has 14 residues. Looked up from germline, CDR1 is MNHNS and CDR2 is SASEGT. This CDR3 reads CASSEAGGRNTIYF. The CDR3 nucleotides are TGTGCCAGCAGTGAAGCTGGAGGACGAAACACCATATATTTT.

V and J are TRBV29-1 and TRBJ1-5; D is ambiguous. The length of the CDR3 is 14 residues. Germline V gene lookup returns CDR1 SQVTM and CDR2 ANQGSEA. V was clipped by 4 bases and J by 2 bases, with 12 bases between them. CDR3 DNA: TGCAGCGTTGGGCCCGGGGAACGCAATCAGCCCCAGCATTTT. Translating gives CSVGPGERNQPQHF.

This rearrangement joins TRBV29-1 to TRBJ1-1; D may be TRBD1 (6 bases). V gave up 4 bases and J gave up 5 bases, with 11 bases separating them. This CDR3 has 12 residues. Germline V gene sequence: CDR1 SQVTM, CDR2 ANQGSEA. CDR3 nucleotide sequence: TGCAGCGTTGTTGGGCAGGGGACTGAAGCTTTCTTT. This gives the protein CSVVGQGTEAFF.

J is TRBJ1-2 and V is TRBV11-2; D remains unclear. The V gene lost 4 bases and the J gene lost 6 bases, with 9 bases spanning the gap. CDR3 length: 12 amino acids. Germline V gene data show CDR1 as SGHAT and CDR2 as FQNNGV. The CDR3 here is CASSSDSHGYTF. In nucleotides, the CDR3 is TGTGCCAGCAGCTCCGACTCCCATGGCTACACCTTC.

J is TRBJ1-5 and V is TRBV25-1, with D unresolved. The CDR3 spans 14 residues. Germline values: CDR1 MGHDK, CDR2 SYGVNS. V lost 1 base to trimming and J lost 7 bases, with 11 bases between them. The CDR3 region has the DNA TGTGCCAGCAGTGAATGGGGTCGGGGACAGCCCCAGCATTTT. Residues: CASSEWGRGQPQHF.

The V call is TRBV5-4, the J call TRBJ1-2; D perhaps matches TRBD1 (6 bases). Trimming stripped 0 bases from V and 8 bases from J, with 11 bases between. The CDR3 extends over 13 amino acids. Looked up from germline, CDR1 is SGHNT and CDR2 is YYREEE (reference sequence). The CDR3 DNA is TGTGCCAGCAGCTTGGATACAGGGCAAGGCTACACCTTC. Protein product: CASSLDTGQGYTF.

V usage is TRBV9 and J usage is TRBJ2-7; 9 positions match TRBD2. V shed 3 bases and J 2 bases; nucleotides not matched to a gene: 6. This CDR3 comprises 15 residues. Per germline, CDR1 SGDLS and CDR2 YYNGEE. The CDR3 DNA reads as TGTGCCAGCAGCGGTGGACTAGCGTCAACCTACGAGCAGTACTTC. Translation gives CASSGGLASTYEQYF.

This chain uses TRBV6-1 with TRBJ2-7; TRBD2 matches 7 bases. This CDR3 is 14 amino acids long. Germline assignment: CDR1 MNHNS and CDR2 SASEGT. Trimming at V came to 2 bases and at J to 12 bases, leaving 13 bases not matched to a gene. CDR3 protein: CASSESGTTYVGYF. For the CDR3, the DNA is TGTGCCAGCAGTGAATCGGGGACTACCTACGTTGGGTACTTC.

The chain couples TRBV5-1 to TRBJ2-2; the D gene is possibly TRBD2 (6 bases). The V end lost 3 bases, the J end lost 3 bases, and 6 bases lay between the germline ends. The V gene's germline CDR1 is SGHRS and CDR2 YFSETQ. This CDR3 comprises 13 residues. The CDR3 DNA is TGCGCCAGCAGCTCGGGAGACACCGGGGAGCTGTTTTTT. This encodes CASSSGDTGELFF.

The chain combines TRBV18 with TRBJ2-5; possibly TRBD2 for D (6 bases). Germline CDR1 reads KGHSH; CDR2 reads LQKENI. CDR3 length: 15 amino acids. V lost 2 bases and J lost 1, with 11 bases in between. The CDR3 loop is CASSPASDRQETQYF. Written as DNA, the CDR3 is TGTGCCAGCTCACCAGCTAGCGACCGCCAAGAGACCCAGTACTTC.

The CDR3 DNA reads TGTGCCAATGCTCCGGGACAGGGAGGAACATGGAATTCACCCCTCCACTTT. Translation gives CANAPGQGGTWNSPLHF. The V and J genes are TRBV21-1 and TRBJ1-6; the table's D call of TRBD1 was not tested on the DNA. TRBV21-1 is designated a pseudogene. The CDR3 runs to 17 residues.

The chain employs TRBV5-1 and TRBJ2-7, with 11 bases identical to TRBD1. Germline values: CDR1 SGHRS, CDR2 YFSETQ. There are 14 residues in the CDR3. The V and J ends lost 8 bases and 7 bases, in that order; junction bases with no gene match: 11. The chain's CDR3 is CASESGQGVKEQYF. CDR3 nucleotides: TGCGCCAGTGAATCGGGACAGGGGGTTAAAGAGCAGTACTTC.

The J gene is TRBJ1-5, the V gene TRBV7-2; TRBD1 agrees at 7 bases. Unmatched junction bases numbered 6, after V lost 5 bases and J lost 8 bases. Germline CDR1 and CDR2: SGHTA and FQGNSA. The CDR3 has 13 residues. The CDR3 is CASSRQGREPQHF. CDR3 nucleotides: TGTGCCAGCAGCCGACAGGGTCGAGAGCCCCAGCATTTT.

Concerning this clone: One end of the junction varies from germline; a read error may be responsible. The chain links TRBV7-7 to TRBJ2-3, with TRBD2 matching 8 bases. The CDR3 totals 15 residues. Looked up from germline, CDR1 is SSHAT and CDR2 is FNYEAQ (reference sequence). CDR3 bases: TGTGCTAGCAGCTTGGGTAGCGGGGAGGGAGATACGCAGTATTTT. This sequence encodes CASSLGSGEGDTQYF.